This T cell receptor (beta chain) was sequenced during a study of radiation and T cells in renal cell carcinoma. Study-wide results and limits: No pretreatment tumor biopsies were available for baseline clonotypes.

Time point described: baseline pretreatment blood. Treatment meaning: 15 Gy SBRT to primary tumor, nephrectomy 4 weeks later. The germline CDR1 and CDR2 sequences are MDHEN and SYDVKM. V lost 4 bases to trimming and J lost 6 bases, with 18 bases between them. The CDR3 consists of 15 residues. Only in-frame clones appear in the TCRdb table, and some are missing; sequencing was by immunoSEQ multiplex PCR. Of tens of thousands of clones listed, roughly four fifths were seen once; the top ten hold less than 7%. Comments on this clone: The antigen is undetermined.

The receptor was isolated from a man aged 55 to 70 with renal cell carcinoma. The gene calls are TRBV28 and TRBJ1-2; no firm D call. Sequencing was performed on blood, taken from a patient whose treatment included radiotherapy and nephrectomy. CDR3 protein: CASSSPDTRRDGYTF. The CDR3 region has the DNA TGTGCCAGCAGTTCTCCTGACACCCGCCGTGATGGCTACACCTTC.